Here is one T cell receptor beta chain with its context. Its antigen is unknown. Treatment given: roughly 10-day PBMC culture with coronavirus spike peptide pools or control peptides (ViraFEST assay). The CDR3 is made up of 16 amino acids. V lost 5 bases, J lost 2 bases, and 12 bases stayed unmatched. The V gene's germline CDR1 is SGHRS and CDR2 YFSETQ. These data come from a study of vaccination and CD4 T cells after COVID-19. Once obtained from cultured CD4+ T cells, the DNA was sequenced using the Oncomine TCR Beta short-read assay. TCRdb reprocessed the PCR reads with MiXCR, giving one entry per CDR3 protein. The sample holds around 19,000 distinct CDR3 sequences; about 50% are singletons and the top ten take 4.5% to 7%.

The specimen sequenced was CD4+ T cells from blood, cultured in vitro. V and J are TRBV5-1 and TRBJ1-1; 7 bases match TRBD1. This receptor was taken from a human donor who had recovered from COVID-19. CDR3 coding DNA: TGCGCCAGCAGGTCCCGGGACAGTGAATTCAACACTGAAGCTTTCTTT. Its translation is CASRSRDSEFNTEAFF.